These T cell receptor beta chains were read from a single sample in a study of blood T cell repertoires in COVID-19. Method: immunoSEQ multiplex PCR; TCRdb's copy keeps in-frame clones and lacks some. The sample has under 300,000 clones; 85% to 90% are singletons. Input material: peripheral blood. The receptors were sampled from a woman aged 70-85 years with active or convalescent COVID-19. Both conserved end residues are part of each CDR3. A D gene is named only where the DNA matches it firmly. Size values are once, few and many counts, or a class for expanded clones, and some rows have none.

clone size: NA
D gene: NA
J gene: TRBJ1-6
V gene: TRBV6-1
CDR3 protein: CASSEIPPGLSPLHF
CDR3 DNA: TGTGCCAGCAGTGAAATACCGCCAGGGTTGTCACCCCTCCACTTT

clone size: NA
D gene: TRBD1
J gene: TRBJ2-1
V gene: TRBV6-5
CDR3 protein: CASRGTGPYNEQFF
CDR3 DNA: TGTGCCAGCAGGGGGACAGGTCCCTACAATGAGCAGTTCTTC

clone size: NA
D gene: TRBD2
J gene: TRBJ2-1
V gene: TRBV5-1
CDR3 protein: CASSGAGLAEFF
CDR3 DNA: TGCGCCAGCAGCGGGGCAGGACTAGCGGAGTTCTTC

clone size: once
D gene: TRBD1
J gene: TRBJ2-7
V gene: TRBV5-1
CDR3 protein: CASNRGGQGYYEQYF
CDR3 DNA: TGCGCCAGCAACCGAGGGGGACAGGGGTATTACGAGCAGTACTTC

clone size: NA
D gene: TRBD2
J gene: TRBJ2-5
V gene: TRBV6-6
CDR3 protein: CASWLAGGPETQYF
CDR3 DNA: TGTGCCAGCTGGCTAGCGGGGGGGCCCGAGACCCAGTACTTC

clone size: NA
D gene: NA
J gene: TRBJ1-4
V gene: TRBV29-1
CDR3 protein: CSVEEGAMNEKLFF
CDR3 DNA: TGCAGCGTTGAAGAAGGGGCGATGAATGAAAAACTGTTTTTT

clone size: NA
D gene: NA
J gene: TRBJ1-2
V gene: TRBV7-2
CDR3 protein: CASSLLVGYTF
CDR3 DNA: TGTGCCAGCAGCCTTCTTGTCGGCTACACCTTC

clone size: NA
D gene: TRBD1
J gene: TRBJ1-2
V gene: TRBV6-1
CDR3 protein: CASSEWAGGAGYGYTF
CDR3 DNA: TGTGCCAGCAGTGAATGGGCAGGGGGCGCGGGCTATGGCTACACCTTC

clone size: NA
D gene: TRBD1
J gene: TRBJ1-2
V gene: TRBV5-4
CDR3 protein: CASSLGGQGDYGYTF
CDR3 DNA: TGTGCCAGCAGCTTGGGTGGACAGGGCGACTATGGCTACACCTTC

clone size: NA
D gene: NA
J gene: TRBJ1-1
V gene: TRBV7-8
CDR3 protein: CASSLGAGADTEAFF
CDR3 DNA: TGTGCCAGCAGCTTAGGAGCGGGAGCGGACACTGAAGCTTTCTTT

clone size: NA
D gene: NA
J gene: TRBJ1-2
V gene: TRBV18
CDR3 protein: CASSPTGSLNYGYTF
CDR3 DNA: TGTGCCAGCTCACCAACGGGAAGCCTCAACTATGGCTACACCTTC

clone size: NA
D gene: NA
J gene: TRBJ1-1
V gene: TRBV5-1
CDR3 protein: CASRFTTANTEAFF
CDR3 DNA: TGCGCCAGCAGGTTCACGACAGCGAACACTGAAGCTTTCTTT

clone size: NA
D gene: NA
J gene: TRBJ1-1
V gene: TRBV4-3
CDR3 protein: CASSQDALLEEAFF
CDR3 DNA: TGCGCCAGCAGCCAAGACGCCCTCCTAGAAGAAGCTTTCTTT

clone size: NA
D gene: NA
J gene: TRBJ1-6
V gene: TRBV6-2/TRBV6-3
CDR3 protein: CASSYSGGLGSPLHF
CDR3 DNA: TGTGCCAGCAGTTACTCCGGGGGGTTAGGCTCACCCCTCCACTTT

clone size: NA
D gene: NA
J gene: TRBJ1-3
V gene: TRBV5-1
CDR3 protein: CASSLDAGGNTIYF
CDR3 DNA: TGCGCCAGCAGCTTGGATGCAGGGGGAAACACCATATATTTT

clone size: NA
D gene: NA
J gene: TRBJ1-2
V gene: TRBV7-9
CDR3 protein: CASSLGLEANGYTF
CDR3 DNA: TGTGCCAGCAGCTTAGGACTTGAGGCGAATGGCTACACCTTC

clone size: once
D gene: NA
J gene: TRBJ2-3
V gene: TRBV11-3
CDR3 protein: CASSLNRIGTDTQYF
CDR3 DNA: TGTGCCAGCAGCTTAAACAGGATCGGCACAGATACGCAGTATTTT

clone size: NA
D gene: TRBD1
J gene: TRBJ1-2
V gene: TRBV3-1/TRBV3-2
CDR3 protein: CASSRTGEGAYGYTF
CDR3 DNA: TGTGCCAGCAGCCGAACAGGGGAAGGTGCTTATGGCTACACCTTC

clone size: NA
D gene: NA
J gene: TRBJ1-3
V gene: TRBV7-8
CDR3 protein: CASSLGGGNTIYF
CDR3 DNA: TGTGCCAGCAGCTTAGGCGGGGGAAACACCATATATTTT

clone size: NA
D gene: NA
J gene: TRBJ1-6
V gene: TRBV19
CDR3 protein: CASRDSYNSPLHF
CDR3 DNA: TGTGCCAGTAGAGACAGCTATAATTCACCCCTCCACTTT

clone size: once
D gene: TRBD1
J gene: TRBJ2-2
V gene: TRBV11-2
CDR3 protein: CASSSTWTGRTGELFF
CDR3 DNA: TGTGCCAGCAGCTCCACCTGGACAGGGCGAACCGGGGAGCTGTTTTTT

clone size: NA
D gene: NA
J gene: TRBJ1-2
V gene: TRBV24-1
CDR3 protein: CATSRESRSGGYTF
CDR3 DNA: TGTGCCACCAGTCGCGAAAGCAGGAGCGGTGGCTACACCTTC